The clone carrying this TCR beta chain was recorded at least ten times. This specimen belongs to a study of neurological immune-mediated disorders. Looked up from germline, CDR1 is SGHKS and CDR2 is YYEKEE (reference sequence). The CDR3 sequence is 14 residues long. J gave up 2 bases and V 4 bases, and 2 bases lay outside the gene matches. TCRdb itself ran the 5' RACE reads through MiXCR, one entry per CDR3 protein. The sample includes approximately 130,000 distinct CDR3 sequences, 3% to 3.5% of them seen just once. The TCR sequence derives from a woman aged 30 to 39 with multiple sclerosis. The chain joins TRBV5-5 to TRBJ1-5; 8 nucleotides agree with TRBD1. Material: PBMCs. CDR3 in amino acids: CASSPGGRNQPQHF. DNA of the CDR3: TGTGCCAGCAGCCCAGGGGGCCGCAATCAGCCCCAGCATTTT. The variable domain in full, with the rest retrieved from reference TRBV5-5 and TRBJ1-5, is DAGVTQSPTHLIKTRGQQVTLRCSPISGHKSVSWYQQVLGQGPQFIFQYYEKEERGRGNFPDRFSARQFPNYSSELNVNALLLGDSALYLCASSPGGRNQPQHFGDGTRLSIL.